The entry below gives a single T cell receptor beta chain sequence along with its context. These data originate in a study of shared clonotypes between healthy human individuals. In the study overall: Two women and a few men aged 18 to 49 made up the donors.

The ends were cut back, 7 bases at V and 8 bases at J, with 20 bases in the middle. The germline gives CDR1 MNHEY, CDR2 SMNVEV (reference sequence). This CDR3 contains 14 residues. Positive CCR7 selection of CD45RO-negative cells yielded the naive CD8 cells, and terminally differentiated effector memory CD45RA+ cells were excluded. Every contributor of samples was a Caucasian grown-up residing in Nashville, Tennessee. Clones were read by immunoSEQ multiplex PCR, and TCRdb kept only the in-frame ones, dropping some. The table records about 2.2 million clones, just under 95% of them present only once. This chain connects TRBV27 to TRBJ1-2; D possibly corresponds to TRBD1 (5 bases). Sequenced material: naive CD8+ T cells from PBMCs. This TCR was sampled from a man younger than 30 in good health. Some clones in this sample may be carry-over from other donors' samples. CDR3 amino acids: CASTPSGAVGGYTF. In DNA form, the CDR3 reads TGTGCCAGCACCCCATCTGGGGCAGTTGGGGGCTACACCTTC.